Here is one T cell receptor beta chain with its context. Its target is unknown. The ends were cut back, 9 bases at V and 4 bases at J, with 16 bases in the middle. The CDR3 spans 13 residues. CDR1 LGHNT and CDR2 FRNRAP come from the germline V gene. From the 5' RACE reads, TCRdb called clonotypes with MiXCR, one entry per CDR3 protein. The sample consists of over 600,000 distinct CDR3 sequences, around 20% of them appearing once. These data are taken from a study of identical twins. Study-level points and caveats: In beta out-of-frame sequences, the excess sharing between twins was weaker.

These same data were also listed under a study on T cells expressing NK-cell markers.

The chain carries TRBV12-5 and TRBJ2-7; D is possibly TRBD1 or TRBD2 (5 bases each). What was sequenced was PBMCs. The receptor was derived from a woman aged 18-29 years in good health. The CDR3 spells CASGRGPPYEQYF. The CDR3 DNA follows: TGTGCTAGCGGCCGGGGACCCCCTTACGAGCAGTACTTC.